Below, 10 T cell receptor beta chains from the same sample are listed, as sequenced in a study of T cells after yellow fever vaccination. MiXCR, applied by TCRdb to the 5' RACE reads, yields one record per CDR3 protein. The profile shows approximately 450,000 distinct CDR3 sequences, 18% of them singletons. Sequencing was performed on PBMCs, taken before the yellow fever booster vaccination. The receptors were sampled from a young man who received the YFV17D yellow fever vaccine.

This clonotype came up a few times. The chain joins TRBV12-3 or TRBV12-4 to TRBJ1-2, with 7 positions matching TRBD1. This CDR3 is built from 14 residues. After removal of 3 bases from V and 3 bases from J, the junction contained 4 bases not matched to a gene. Here the CDR3 DNA reads TGTGCCAGCAGTTTCGGAGGGACAGACTATGGCTACACCTTC. Encoded protein: CASSFGGTDYGYTF.

The J gene is TRBJ1-1, the V gene TRBV5-1, with a tentative D call TRBD1 (5 bases). The CDR3 runs to 15 residues. The V gene lost 1 base and the J gene lost 4 bases, with 14 bases spanning the gap. In germline, CDR1 is SGHRS, CDR2 YFSETQ. The CDR3 here is CASSLSEGRGTEAFF. CDR3 sequence (DNA): TGCGCCAGCAGCTTGAGTGAGGGGCGAGGCACTGAAGCTTTCTTT. Full variable domain (rest looked up from reference TRBV5-1 and TRBJ1-1): KAGVTQTPRYLIKTRGQQVTLSCSPISGHRSVSWYQQTPGQGLQFLFEYFSETQRNKGNFPGRFSGRQFSNSRSEMNVSTLELGDSALYLCASSLSEGRGTEAFFGQGTRLTVV.

This clonotype was seen a handful of times. The CDR3: CASSLAMRAEQFF. In DNA form, the CDR3 reads TGTGCCAGCAGCTTAGCGATGCGGGCGGAGCAGTTCTTC. J is TRBJ2-1 and V is TRBV7-9; a possible D gene is TRBD2 (5 bases). CDR1 SEHNR and CDR2 FQNEAQ come from the germline V gene (reference sequence). With 0 bases removed from V and 10 bases from J, the gap between germline ends came to 10 bases. This CDR3 region has 13 residues.

V is TRBV20-1 and J is TRBJ2-7; D is possibly TRBD2 (6 bases). Germline values: CDR1 DFQATT, CDR2 SNEGSKA (reference sequence). With 6 bases removed from V and 4 bases from J, the gap between germline ends came to 25 bases. The CDR3 has 16 amino acids. The CDR3 here is CSARNRGLRAGYEQYF. As DNA, the CDR3 is TGCAGTGCCCGGAACCGGGGATTACGCGCGGGGTACGAGCAGTACTTC.

This clonotype has a handful of counts. This chain uses TRBV20-1 with TRBJ2-2; 9 bases align to TRBD2. CDR1 DFQATT and CDR2 SNEGSKA come from the germline V gene (reference sequence). CDR3 size: 15 residues. V lost 3 bases to trimming and J lost 3 bases; unmatched junction nucleotides: 5. The CDR3 DNA follows: TGCAGTGCTAGTCGGTCTAGCGGGGACACCGGGGAGCTGTTTTTT. Amino acids: CSASRSSGDTGELFF.

This clonotype was observed at least ten times. The rearrangement joins TRBV5-1 to TRBJ2-1; possible D gene TRBD1, 5 bases. This CDR3 is 15 amino acids long. V was cut by 1 base and J by 12 bases, with 20 bases left in between. CDR1 is SGHRS, CDR2 YFSETQ, per germline. CDR3 sequence (DNA): TGCGCCAGCAGCTTGACGACAGACCCGGCCTTGGGGCAGTTCTTC. This encodes CASSLTTDPALGQFF. The full variable domain, rest sourced from reference TRBV5-1 and TRBJ2-1, is KAGVTQTPRYLIKTRGQQVTLSCSPISGHRSVSWYQQTPGQGLQFLFEYFSETQRNKGNFPGRFSGRQFSNSRSEMNVSTLELGDSALYLCASSLTTDPALGQFFGPGTRLTVL.

V gene TRBV7-6 combines with J gene TRBJ2-3, with TRBD2 matching 12 bases. CDR3 length: 17 residues. The germline CDR1 and CDR2 sequences are SGHVS and FNYEAQ. The junction had 9 bases not matched to a gene; V was cut back by 5 bases and J by 3 bases. This CDR3 reads CASSPRLAGVGTDTQYF. CDR3 DNA sequence: TGTGCCAGCAGCCCAAGACTAGCGGGGGTGGGGACAGATACGCAGTATTTT.

A few counts support this clonotype. The rearrangement joins TRBV5-1 to TRBJ2-1; the match to TRBD1 covers 8 bases. There are 17 residues in the CDR3. Per the germline V gene, CDR1 is SGHRS and CDR2 is YFSETQ. Trimming took 4 bases from V and 0 from J; bases not matched to a gene: 9. CDR3 DNA: TGCGCCAGCAGCCCCTTGACAGGGGATTACTCCTACAATGAGCAGTTCTTC. Translating gives CASSPLTGDYSYNEQFF.

This clonotype was counted only a few times. V and J are TRBV6-5 and TRBJ2-1; D gene unclear. Germline loops: CDR1 MNHEY, CDR2 SVGAGI. V gave up 6 bases and J gave up 9 bases, with 18 bases separating them. The CDR3 loop spans 14 amino acids. The CDR3 coding sequence is TGTGCCAGCAGCCTAGAGACACCGAATGGTGAGCAGTTCTTC. It translates to CASSLETPNGEQFF.

The J gene is TRBJ1-3, the V gene TRBV18, with D uncertain. V gave up 3 bases and J gave up 8 bases, with 8 bases separating them. Germline CDR1 reads KGHSH; CDR2 reads LQKENI. The CDR3 is 12 amino acids. This chain's CDR3 is CASSPRCYTIYF. The CDR3 DNA sequence: TGTGCCAGCTCACCCAGATGTTACACCATATATTTT.